This T cell receptor beta chain is from a study of Ad26.COV2.S vaccination and SARS-CoV-2 variants. The overall study: Donor joined the COV1001 Ad26.COV2.S trial arm. Findings of the study overall: Similar non-spike TCR breadth was observed in recipients of vaccine and of placebo. Higher spike-specific TCR breadth was found in vaccine recipients than in placebo recipients.

In regard to this clone: Its antigen is still unknown.

Germline CDR1 MNHEY, CDR2 SVGAGI. This CDR3 has 15 residues. V dropped 6 bases and J dropped 3; count of bases not matched to a gene: 3. The treatment is: about 20 received Ad26.COV2.S at low or high dose, single or two shots; about 5 received placebo; per-sample allocation not given. Following the first vaccine or placebo injection, samples were taken on day 63. Clones were sequenced by immunoSEQ multiplex PCR, and TCRdb holds only the in-frame ones, with some missing. The table lists around 400,000 clones, 80% to 90% of them singletons. The receptor was derived from a person aged 18-60 years who received the Ad26.COV2.S COVID-19 vaccine or a placebo. The rearrangement uses TRBV6-5 and TRBJ2-2, with TRBD2 identical over 11 bases. Sequencing used peripheral blood, obtained in a trial of Ad26.COV2.S vaccine versus placebo. The CDR3 sequence is CASSLTSGDTGELFF. The CDR3 DNA follows: TGTGCCAGCAGCTTGACTAGCGGGGACACCGGGGAGCTGTTTTTT.